This T cell receptor (beta chain) emerged from a study of brain T cells in children with intractable seizures. This clone was found a few times. The antigen remains unidentified. This table comes from immunoSEQ multiplex PCR, and its TCRdb copy is limited to in-frame clones, with some not included. The sample yields 70,000 to 90,000 clones, 90% to 95% seen once. Study-level points and caveats: Clones missing pre-surgery may reflect undersampling of that blood sample.

Pre-surgery treatment included at least one anti-epileptic drug. Germline V lookup: CDR1 SQVTM, CDR2 ANQGSEA. The CDR3 is 13 amino acids. Trimming cost V 6 bases and J 0 bases, with 9 bases left between them. The TCR was taken from a boy less than two years old with tuberous sclerosis and intractable seizures. This material consisted of peripheral blood, taken at surgery. The chain recombines TRBV29-1 with TRBJ1-3; the D is unclear. Here the CDR3 reads CSVTLRSGNTIYF. As DNA, the CDR3 is TGCAGCGTGACATTACGCTCTGGAAACACCATATATTTT.